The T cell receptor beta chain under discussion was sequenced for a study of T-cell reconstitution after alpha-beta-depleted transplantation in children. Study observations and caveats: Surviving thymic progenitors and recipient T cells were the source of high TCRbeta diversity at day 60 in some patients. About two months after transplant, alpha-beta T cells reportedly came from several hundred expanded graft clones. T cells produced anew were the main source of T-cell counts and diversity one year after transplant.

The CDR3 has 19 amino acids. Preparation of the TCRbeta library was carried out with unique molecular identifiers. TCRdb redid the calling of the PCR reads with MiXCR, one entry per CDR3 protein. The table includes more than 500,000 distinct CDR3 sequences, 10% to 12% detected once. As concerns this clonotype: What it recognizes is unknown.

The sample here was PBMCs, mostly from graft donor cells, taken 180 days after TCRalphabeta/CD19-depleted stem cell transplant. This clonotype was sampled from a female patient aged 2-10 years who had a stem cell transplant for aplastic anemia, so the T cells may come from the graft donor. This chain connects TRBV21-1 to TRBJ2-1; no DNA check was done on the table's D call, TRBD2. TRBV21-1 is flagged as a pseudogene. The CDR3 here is CASSKKLTGTSGTYNEQFF. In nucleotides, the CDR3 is TGTGCCAGCAGCAAAAAGCTAACGGGGACTAGCGGGACCTACAATGAGCAGTTCTTC.